A single sample gave rise to the 26 T cell receptor beta chains below, sequenced in a study of blood T cell repertoires in COVID-19 (dated by TCRdb to about 2020). The library was generated by the immunoSEQ multiplex PCR assay. The table was pulled from immuneACCESS by TCRdb, which kept in-frame rearrangements only. Such tables lose some clones; where checked, under half of the loss comes from unresolved V genes, and the rest has no known cause. In this sample the table shows around 270,000 clones, approximately 85% of which occur a single time. The top ten constitute 0.7% to 1% of the sample. The sequencing input was peripheral blood. The source of these receptors is a human donor with COVID-19, enrolled during active disease. The donor label of this sample is uncertain.

The chain employs TRBV28 and TRBJ2-7; possibly TRBD1 for D (6 bases). The CDR3 is 13 residues long. The V and J ends lost 3 bases and 7 bases respectively, with 13 bases between them. Germline V gene sequence: CDR1 MDHEN, CDR2 SYDVKM. The CDR3 sequence is CASSFRQVGEQYF. The CDR3, as DNA: TGTGCCAGCAGTTTCCGACAGGTGGGAGAGCAGTACTTC.

This clone appeared a few times. V gene TRBV5-1 combines with J gene TRBJ2-1; TRBD2 aligns across 8 bases. The V segment lost 4 bases and the J segment 7 bases; nucleotides outside the gene matches: 10. The germline gives CDR1 SGHRS, CDR2 YFSETQ. The CDR3 sequence is 15 residues long. The CDR3 region is CASSPGLAPGNEQFF. CDR3 DNA sequence: TGCGCCAGCAGCCCTGGACTAGCCCCAGGGAATGAGCAGTTCTTC.

The chain couples TRBV2 to TRBJ2-1, with D possibly matching TRBD1 (7 bases). The CDR3 runs 14 residues. The V gene's germline CDR1 is SNHLY and CDR2 FYNNEI. The V gene lost 6 bases and the J gene lost 10 bases, with 19 bases spanning the gap. CDR3 coding DNA: TGTGCCAGCAGGCAGGGGGGTTCGGGAAGGGAGCAGTTCTTC. Translated, it gives CASRQGGSGREQFF. The entire variable domain, with the rest obtained from reference TRBV2 and TRBJ2-1, is as follows: EPEVTQTPSHQVTQMGQEVILRCVPISNHLYFYWYRQILGQKVEFLVSFYNNEISEKSEIFDDQFSVERPDGSNFTLKIRSTKLEDSAMYFCASRQGGSGREQFFGPGTRLTVL.

The chain recombines TRBV28 with TRBJ2-3, with unresolved D. V was shortened by 4 bases and J by 0 bases, with 11 bases between the two germline ends. This CDR3 spans 15 amino acids. Germline V gene sequence: CDR1 MDHEN, CDR2 SYDVKM. CDR3 residues: CASSYESTSTDTQYF. The DNA for the CDR3 is TGTGCCAGCAGTTACGAATCTACTAGCACAGATACGCAGTATTTT.

V and J are TRBV5-5 and TRBJ2-5; 10 bases fit TRBD2. Germline values: CDR1 SGHKS, CDR2 YYEKEE (reference sequence). V shed 7 bases and J 6 bases; nucleotides not matched to a gene: 18. This CDR3 spans 17 amino acids. CDR3 nucleotide sequence: TGTGCCAGCGGGGAGGAGGTTGCAGCGGGAGGGCGGCAGACCCAGTACTTC. Amino acids: CASGEEVAAGGRQTQYF. Combining the CDR3 with reference TRBV5-5 and TRBJ2-5 gives the whole variable domain DAGVTQSPTHLIKTRGQQVTLRCSPISGHKSVSWYQQVLGQGPQFIFQYYEKEERGRGNFPDRFSARQFPNYSSELNVNALLLGDSALYLCASGEEVAAGGRQTQYFGPGTRLLVL.

This chain joins TRBV12-3 or TRBV12-4 and TRBJ1-2; D may be TRBD1 (5 bases). There are 12 residues in the CDR3. Trimming stripped 1 base from V and 9 bases from J, with 9 bases between. The CDR3 nucleotides read TGTGCCAGCAGTTTAGGGGGACTGAGCTACACCTTC. Its protein product is CASSLGGLSYTF.

This rearrangement joins TRBV2 to TRBJ2-1; 10 positions match TRBD2. Germline lookup yields CDR1 SNHLY and CDR2 FYNNEI. The CDR3 covers 17 residues. After removal of 7 bases from V and 2 bases from J, the junction contained 11 bases not matched to a gene. Here the CDR3 DNA reads TGTGCCAGCATTGGTCCTAGCGGGAGTCGTACCTACAATGAGCAGTTCTTC. It codes for CASIGPSGSRTYNEQFF. Full variable domain (outside the CDR3, taken from reference TRBV2 and TRBJ2-1): EPEVTQTPSHQVTQMGQEVILRCVPISNHLYFYWYRQILGQKVEFLVSFYNNEISEKSEIFDDQFSVERPDGSNFTLKIRSTKLEDSAMYFCASIGPSGSRTYNEQFFGPGTRLTVL.

This clone appeared once. This chain joins TRBV5-1 and TRBJ2-7; 15 bases match TRBD2. This CDR3 is built from 17 residues. The germline V gene encodes CDR1 SGHRS and CDR2 YFSETQ. Unmatched junction bases numbered 10, after V lost 4 bases and J lost 5 bases. CDR3 loop: CASSLGLAGGPPHEQYF. The CDR3 bases are TGCGCCAGCAGCCTAGGACTAGCGGGAGGGCCCCCCCACGAGCAGTACTTC.

This rearrangement joins TRBV5-6 to TRBJ1-6; D is undetermined. CDR1 is SGHDT and CDR2 is YYEEEE in the germline V gene. V lost 5 bases and J lost 7, with 13 bases in between. The CDR3 runs to 14 residues. This chain's CDR3 is CASRGGRVNSPLHF. The CDR3 DNA reads TGTGCCAGCAGAGGTGGGCGGGTGAATTCACCCCTCCACTTT.

This clone has just a few counts. This chain uses TRBV29-1 with TRBJ1-2; D gene uncertain. V was cut by 0 bases and J by 10 bases, with 12 bases left in between. The CDR3 extends over 12 amino acids. CDR1 is SQVTM, CDR2 ANQGSEA, per germline. CDR3 DNA: TGCAGCGTTGAAGATCTAGAGGACTACTACACCTTC. It is translated as CSVEDLEDYYTF.

V is TRBV6-4 and J is TRBJ1-2; D ambiguous. The CDR3 has 14 residues. The ends were cut back, 0 bases at V and 2 bases at J, with 7 bases in the middle. From germline, CDR1 is MRHNA and CDR2 SNTAGT. CDR3 protein: CASSDSYQNYGYTF. Here the CDR3 DNA reads TGTGCCAGCAGTGACTCGTACCAGAACTATGGCTACACCTTC.

The rearrangement joins TRBV16 to TRBJ1-3; D not certain. The V end was cut by 6 bases, the J end by 4 bases, with 16 bases between. CDR1 KGHSY and CDR2 FQNENV come from the germline V gene. This CDR3 comprises 15 residues. CDR3 coding DNA: TGTGCCAGCAGTCAGGATCGCCCGACGGGAAACACCATATATTTT. This encodes CASSQDRPTGNTIYF.

J is TRBJ2-1 and V is TRBV7-8, with TRBD2 matching over 14 bases. The CDR3 loop spans 18 amino acids. V gave up 4 bases and J gave up 3 bases; unmatched junction bases: 8. Germline CDR1 reads SGHVS; CDR2 reads FQNEAQ. CDR3 amino acids: CASSYGLAGGPLYNEQFF. The CDR3 region has the DNA TGTGCCAGCAGCTACGGACTAGCGGGAGGACCTCTCTACAATGAGCAGTTCTTC. Combining the CDR3 with reference TRBV7-8 and TRBJ2-1 gives the whole variable domain GAGVSQSPRYKVAKRGQDVALRCDPISGHVSLFWYQQALGQGPEFLTYFQNEAQLDKSGLPSDRFFAERPEGSVSTLKIQRTQQEDSAVYLCASSYGLAGGPLYNEQFFGPGTRLTVL.

This clone was picked up one time. Other DNA sequences within the sample encode an identical CDR3. This rearrangement joins TRBV2 to TRBJ2-5, with TRBD1 matching over 8 bases. CDR3 size: 12 residues. Trimming cost V 4 bases and J 5 bases; bases outside gene matches: 0. CDR1 is SNHLY, CDR2 FYNNEI, per germline. The CDR3 sequence is CASSGQGETQYF. CDR3 bases: TGTGCCAGCAGTGGACAGGGGGAGACCCAGTACTTC.

This sequence joins TRBV28 and TRBJ1-2; 9 nucleotides match TRBD1. Germline CDR1 MDHEN, CDR2 SYDVKM. CDR3 length: 14 amino acids. J was trimmed by 8 bases and V by 3 bases; bases with no gene match: 7. The DNA of the CDR3 is TGTGCCAGCAGTTTGGGACAGGGAAGTCGGGGCTACACCTTC. It translates to CASSLGQGSRGYTF.

The CDR3 loop reads CASSDLGLAGGGVGTGELFF. The CDR3 DNA is TGCGCCAGCAGTGATCTAGGACTAGCGGGAGGCGGCGTGGGGACCGGGGAGCTGTTTTTT. The chain carries TRBV10-1 and TRBJ2-2, with 14 bases matching TRBD2. The CDR3 runs to 20 residues. Losses at the gene ends were 3 bases for V and 5 bases for J; bases not matched to a gene: 14. CDR1 is WNHNN, CDR2 SYGVQD, per germline (reference sequence).

This clone was counted a single time. V usage is TRBV9 and J usage is TRBJ2-1, with 10 bases identical to TRBD2. CDR1 is SGDLS and CDR2 is YYNGEE in the germline V gene. After removal of 3 bases from V and 6 bases from J, the junction contained 3 bases not matched to a gene. This CDR3 is 14 amino acids long. Here the CDR3 DNA reads TGTGCCAGCAGCGGGACTAGCGGAACCAATGAGCAGTTCTTC. Protein: CASSGTSGTNEQFF.

The chain couples TRBV5-1 to TRBJ2-3, with no clear D. From germline, CDR1 is SGHRS and CDR2 YFSETQ. This CDR3 spans 14 amino acids. Trimming cost V 0 bases and J 1 base, with 6 bases left between them. CDR3: CASSLAQGTDTQYF. DNA for the CDR3: TGCGCCAGCAGCTTGGCCCAGGGCACAGATACGCAGTATTTT.

This clone was observed a handful of times. The chain employs TRBV30 and TRBJ2-1; 11 bases match TRBD2. The V gene's germline CDR1 is GTSNPN and CDR2 SVGIG (reference sequence). The CDR3 is 14 residues long. The J segment lost 5 bases and the V segment lost 1 base, leaving 1 base of the junction unmatched. CDR3 region: CAWSGGLADNEQFF. CDR3 DNA sequence: TGTGCCTGGAGTGGGGGACTAGCGGACAATGAGCAGTTCTTC.

The gene calls are TRBV10-3 and TRBJ1-5, with D tentatively TRBD1 (6 bases). The CDR3 loop spans 11 amino acids. Germline values: CDR1 ENHRY, CDR2 SYGVKD. Trimming took 8 bases from V and 13 from J, leaving 15 bases between them. The CDR3 DNA sequence: TGTGCCATCCCGAGGGGCAGGGGTCAGCATTTT. Its protein product is CAIPRGRGQHF.

The chain uses TRBV7-2 and TRBJ1-3; unclear D gene. This CDR3 contains 15 residues. Germline lookup yields CDR1 SGHTA and CDR2 FQGNSA. V lost 5 bases and J 2 bases, leaving 13 bases between the germline ends. The CDR3 coding sequence is TGTGCCAGCAGCAGGTCGTTCGGGACTGGAAACACCATATATTTT. As protein: CASSRSFGTGNTIYF.

The J gene is TRBJ2-7, the V gene TRBV14; 7 nucleotides match TRBD1. The CDR3 totals 16 residues. Germline-derived CDR1 and CDR2 are SGHDN and FVKESK. J was trimmed by 0 bases and V by 1 base; bases with no gene match: 6. The CDR3 nucleotides are TGTGCCAGCAGCCAAGTACAGGGGAAAGGCTCCTACGAGCAGTACTTC. Its protein product is CASSQVQGKGSYEQYF.

J is TRBJ1-2 and V is TRBV30; no clear D gene. CDR3 length equals 13 residues. In germline, CDR1 is GTSNPN, CDR2 SVGIG (reference sequence). V dropped 4 bases and J dropped 4 bases, with 13 bases sitting between them. The CDR3 DNA reads TGTGCCTGGATATGGTCAGAGGGCTATGGCTACACCTTC. This encodes CAWIWSEGYGYTF.

The chain joins TRBV11-2 to TRBJ1-3; 10 nucleotides line up with TRBD1. CDR3 length equals 17 residues. In germline, CDR1 is SGHAT, CDR2 FQNNGV. V shed 3 bases and J 0 bases; nucleotides not matched to a gene: 5. The CDR3 region has the DNA TGTGCCAGCAGCTTCGGGACAGGGGCGAGCTCTGGAAACACCATATATTTT. This translates into CASSFGTGASSGNTIYF.

The CDR3 reads CASSLASLAGYYNEQFF. The CDR3 DNA is TGTGCCAGCAGCTTGGCCTCACTAGCGGGGTATTACAATGAGCAGTTCTTC. V is TRBV5-4 and J is TRBJ2-1; TRBD2 matches at 10 bases. The V gene end was trimmed by 0 bases and the J gene end by 4 bases; junction bases not matched to a gene: 7. The CDR3 runs 17 residues. CDR1 and CDR2 (germline): SGHNT, YYREEE (reference sequence).

The V gene is TRBV11-1, the J gene TRBJ2-5; TRBD1 aligns across 7 bases. The V and J ends lost 3 bases and 1 base, in that order; junction bases with no gene match: 8. This CDR3 region has 16 residues. CDR1 is SGHAT and CDR2 is FQDESV in the germline V gene (reference sequence). DNA for the CDR3: TGTGCCAGCAGCTTCCGACAGGGCCTGACCCAAGAGACCCAGTACTTC. It encodes CASSFRQGLTQETQYF.